This T cell receptor beta chain derives from a study of T cells in Graves' hyperthyroidism and ophthalmopathy. The overall study: Peripheral blood was secured at the point of initial diagnosis, before any treatment.

Amplification of TCR beta CDR3 regions used RNA as the template. Carried out on the TCR CDR3, a first-round RT-PCR used the HTBI primer set. TCRdb reanalysed the multiplex PCR reads using MiXCR and keeps one entry per CDR3 protein. Counted here are 600,000 or so distinct CDR3 sequences, about 14% occurring once; the ten biggest clones make up around an eighth. Ophthalmopathy cases met thresholds of Clinical Activity Score at least 3, NOSPECS grade at least 4 and duration under 3 months. The study left out patients who had uncontrolled infection, other autoimmune disease, pregnancy or lactation. The trim removed 4 bases at V and 7 bases at J, leaving 6 bases unmatched. The germline gives CDR1 LGHDT, CDR2 YNNKEL (reference sequence). The CDR3 is made up of 15 amino acids. This clonotype was counted ten times or more.

Sequencing was carried out using blood. The clonotype comes from a woman aged 45-60 years with Graves' ophthalmopathy. J is TRBJ1-4 and V is TRBV3-1; 10 bases match TRBD1. As DNA, the CDR3 is TGTGCCAGCAGCCTCCGGGACAGGGGACCTGAAAAACTGTTTTTT. Protein sequence: CASSLRDRGPEKLFF.